These 24 T cell receptor beta chains share one sample of origin, sequenced in a study of shared clonotypes between healthy human individuals. Clones were sequenced by immunoSEQ multiplex PCR, and TCRdb holds only the in-frame ones, with some missing. The sample holds about 530,000 clones; 90% to 96% are singletons and the top ten take about 0.064%. Sequencing used naive CD4+ T cells sorted from blood. Described subset: CD45RA+ positively selected. Source of these receptors: a woman in her 30s in good health.

The chain joins TRBV2 to TRBJ2-5; D not certain. In germline, CDR1 is SNHLY, CDR2 FYNNEI. Trimming removed 6 bases from V and 5 bases from J, with 22 bases in between. The CDR3 has 16 residues. The CDR3 region has the DNA TGTGCCAGCAGCCAAAATGACCGTTTTCATTGGGAGACCCAGTACTTC. Its protein is CASSQNDRFHWETQYF.

The chain joins TRBV19 to TRBJ2-3; D perhaps matches TRBD1 (6 bases). The ends were cut back, 7 bases at V and 5 bases at J, with 19 bases in the middle. Germline CDR1 LNHDA, CDR2 SQIVND (reference sequence). The CDR3 totals 15 residues. CDR3 sequence: CASTVSRGSGDTQYF. The CDR3 bases are TGTGCCAGTACCGTTAGCAGGGGTTCTGGAGATACGCAGTATTTT.

This clone appeared once. The chain recombines TRBV19 with TRBJ1-3; D not certain. CDR3 length equals 14 residues. CDR1 and CDR2 from the germline V gene are LNHDA and SQIVND (reference sequence). V was clipped by 7 bases and J by 0 bases, with 10 bases between them. CDR3 amino acids: CASKGGFSGNTIYF. In nucleotides, the CDR3 is TGTGCCAGTAAAGGCGGATTCTCTGGAAACACCATATATTTT.

The rearrangement joins TRBV10-3 to TRBJ2-7, with D unclear. The ends were cut back, 7 bases at V and 4 bases at J, with 14 bases in the middle. Germline loops: CDR1 ENHRY, CDR2 SYGVKD. The CDR3 has 13 residues. CDR3 residues: CAITETRQYEQYF. CDR3 DNA sequence: TGTGCCATCACCGAAACCAGGCAGTACGAGCAGTACTTC.

The genes are TRBV19 and TRBJ1-1; 7 bases are a match to TRBD1. Germline CDR1 reads LNHDA; CDR2 reads SQIVND (reference sequence). Unmatched junction bases numbered 23, after V lost 5 bases and J lost 5 bases. The CDR3 is made up of 19 amino acids. CDR3 protein: CASSRRQQQGMRGQTEAFF. For the CDR3, the DNA is TGTGCCAGTAGTCGGCGGCAACAACAGGGGATGAGGGGACAGACTGAAGCTTTCTTT.

V and J are TRBV9 and TRBJ1-2; no firm D call. V lost 3 bases, J lost 5 bases, and 11 bases lay in between. CDR3 length: 13 residues. Germline V CDR1 and CDR2: SGDLS, YYNGEE. The CDR3 DNA follows: TGTGCCAGCAGCGGACCATTACGGTATGGCTACACCTTC. Its protein is CASSGPLRYGYTF.

A few counts support this clone. The chain recombines TRBV28 with TRBJ1-5; D might be TRBD1 (6 bases). The V and J ends lost 6 bases and 3 bases respectively, with 9 bases between them. The CDR3 spans 13 residues. CDR1 is MDHEN, CDR2 SYDVKM, per germline. CDR3: CASRGQFNQPQHF. The CDR3 nucleotides read TGTGCCAGCAGAGGACAGTTCAATCAGCCCCAGCATTTT.

V usage is TRBV5-5 and J usage is TRBJ2-2, with 8 bases matching TRBD2. V shed 3 bases and J 6 bases; nucleotides not matched to a gene: 10. The CDR3 contains 16 residues. The germline V gene encodes CDR1 SGHKS and CDR2 YYEKEE (reference sequence). The CDR3 DNA sequence: TGTGCCAGCAGCTCGACACTTCGACTAGCGCCCGGGGAGCTGTTTTTT. This codes for CASSSTLRLAPGELFF.

The chain has TRBV28 and TRBJ1-5; D is perhaps TRBD1 (5 bases). The V gene's germline CDR1 is MDHEN and CDR2 SYDVKM. CDR3 length: 16 amino acids. Trimming left V 4 bases short and J 0 bases short, with 13 bases between. The CDR3 spells CASSSAGHDSNQPQHF. The CDR3 nucleotides are TGTGCCAGCAGTTCGGCAGGGCATGATAGCAATCAGCCCCAGCATTTT.

The gene calls are TRBV28 and TRBJ2-7; the match to TRBD2 covers 10 bases. The CDR3 covers 19 residues. V lost 2 bases to trimming and J lost 3 bases; unmatched junction nucleotides: 16. Germline CDR1 MDHEN, CDR2 SYDVKM. CDR3: CASSLRAGQEGLANYEQYF. The CDR3 nucleotides are TGTGCCAGCAGTTTAAGGGCTGGGCAGGAGGGACTAGCGAACTACGAGCAGTACTTC.

V usage is TRBV15 and J usage is TRBJ1-1, with D possibly matching TRBD1 (5 bases). Germline V gene data show CDR1 as LNHNV and CDR2 as YYDKDF (reference sequence). The CDR3 sequence is 15 residues long. Trimming shortened V by 1 base and J by 4 bases, and 13 bases separated the two germline ends. CDR3 in DNA: TGTGCCACCAGCAGAGGAGGGACGGCCGGCACTGAAGCTTTCTTT. Translated: CATSRGGTAGTEAFF. The variable domain in full, with the rest retrieved from reference TRBV15 and TRBJ1-1, is DAMVIQNPRYQVTQFGKPVTLSCSQTLNHNVMYWYQQKSSQAPKLLFHYYDKDFNNEADTPDNFQSRRPNTSFCFLDIRSPGLGDTAMYLCATSRGGTAGTEAFFGQGTRLTVV.

The V and J genes are TRBV4-1 and TRBJ1-2; D gene uncertain. V was trimmed by 0 bases and J by 1 base, leaving 12 bases between them. Looked up from germline, CDR1 is MGHRA and CDR2 is YSYEKL. This CDR3 has 16 amino acids. The CDR3: CASSQESPGVNYGYTF. The CDR3 DNA is TGCGCCAGCAGCCAAGAAAGTCCCGGGGTTAACTATGGCTACACCTTC.

The gene calls are TRBV4-1 and TRBJ2-7; D is perhaps TRBD1 or TRBD2 (5 bases each). Per the germline V gene, CDR1 is MGHRA and CDR2 is YSYEKL. CDR3 size: 16 residues. Trimming took off 1 base at V and 4 bases at J, with 17 bases between the two ends. In DNA form, the CDR3 reads TGCGCCAGCAGCCAAGTTCCAGGGAGTAATTCTTACGAGCAGTACTTC. Residues: CASSQVPGSNSYEQYF.

The rearrangement joins TRBV6-5 to TRBJ2-2, with unresolved D. V lost 6 bases, J lost 7 bases, and 12 bases lay in between. Per the germline V gene, CDR1 is MNHEY and CDR2 is SVGAGI. The CDR3 consists of 13 residues. The CDR3 coding sequence is TGTGCCAGCAGCCCGGAAGTTAACGGGGAGCTGTTTTTT. It codes for CASSPEVNGELFF.

This chain joins TRBV5-1 and TRBJ2-3, with 11 bases that match TRBD2. The V and J ends lost 4 bases and 4 bases, in that order; junction bases with no gene match: 8. In germline, CDR1 is SGHRS, CDR2 YFSETQ. This CDR3 has 16 amino acids. CDR3 region: CASSRPLAGGADTQYF. In nucleotides, the CDR3 is TGCGCCAGCAGCCGACCCCTAGCGGGAGGCGCAGATACGCAGTATTTT.

The chain recombines TRBV2 with TRBJ2-7, with D hard to call. The CDR3 totals 11 residues. Trimming stripped 5 bases from V and 2 bases from J, with 4 bases between. Germline CDR1 SNHLY, CDR2 FYNNEI. The DNA for the CDR3 is TGTGCCAGCAGTAGTACCTACGAGCAGTACTTC. This gives the protein CASSSTYEQYF.

The chain employs TRBV6-5 and TRBJ2-7, with D hard to call. The germline CDR1 and CDR2 sequences are MNHEY and SVGAGI. The CDR3 spans 14 residues. V shed 6 bases and J shed 1 base, with 13 bases lying between them. The CDR3 spells CASSVTTPSYEQYF. The CDR3 DNA follows: TGTGCCAGCAGCGTGACAACACCTTCCTACGAGCAGTACTTC.

This clone came up once. V gene TRBV5-1 combines with J gene TRBJ1-4, with D tentatively TRBD1 (5 bases). There are 16 residues in the CDR3. V gave up 4 bases and J gave up 8 bases, with 21 bases separating them. Germline V gene lookup returns CDR1 SGHRS and CDR2 YFSETQ. CDR3 DNA sequence: TGCGCCAGCAGCCCCGACGGTCAGGGATTAGGGGAAAAACTGTTTTTT. Translated: CASSPDGQGLGEKLFF.

This clone was found a few times. The chain has TRBV5-1 and TRBJ1-4, with D tentatively TRBD1 (5 bases). The CDR3 spans 14 residues. The germline gives CDR1 SGHRS, CDR2 YFSETQ. The V end lost 2 bases, the J end lost 6 bases, and 11 bases lay between the germline ends. CDR3: CASSFGAGDEKLFF. CDR3 nucleotide sequence: TGCGCCAGCAGCTTCGGGGCCGGGGATGAAAAACTGTTTTTT.

This CDR3 is CASSEDPTSTDTQYF. The CDR3 nucleotides are TGCGCCAGCTCCGAGGATCCCACCTCCACAGATACGCAGTATTTT. This chain joins TRBV5-1 and TRBJ2-3; D remains unclear. The CDR3 consists of 15 residues. V lost 7 bases, J lost 2 bases, and 17 bases lay in between. CDR1 is SGHRS and CDR2 is YFSETQ in the germline V gene. Looking up the rest from reference TRBV5-1 and TRBJ2-3 gives the full variable domain: KAGVTQTPRYLIKTRGQQVTLSCSPISGHRSVSWYQQTPGQGLQFLFEYFSETQRNKGNFPGRFSGRQFSNSRSEMNVSTLELGDSALYLCASSEDPTSTDTQYFGPGTRLTVL.

The V and J genes are TRBV9 and TRBJ1-3; the match to TRBD1 covers 8 bases. From germline, CDR1 is SGDLS and CDR2 YYNGEE. V shed 2 bases, J shed 4 bases, and the junction held 8 bases outside the gene matches. CDR3 size: 16 residues. The CDR3 sequence is CASSVDRTGRGNTIYF. The CDR3 region has the DNA TGTGCCAGCAGCGTCGATAGGACAGGGAGGGGAAACACCATATATTTT.

V is TRBV5-1 and J is TRBJ2-2, with unresolved D. CDR1 is SGHRS and CDR2 is YFSETQ in the germline V gene. This CDR3 is built from 16 residues. V lost 1 base and J lost 4, with 14 bases in between. The CDR3 loop is CASSLLVFRSTGELFF. In DNA form, the CDR3 reads TGCGCCAGCAGCTTGTTGGTGTTTAGAAGCACCGGGGAGCTGTTTTTT.

The chain uses TRBV6-1 and TRBJ1-2; maybe TRBD1 (5 bases). The CDR3 totals 13 residues. Germline loops: CDR1 MNHNS, CDR2 SASEGT. Deletions cut 1 base from V and 8 bases from J, with 11 bases between. The CDR3 DNA reads TGTGCCAGCAGTGAAGTCCAGGGAAGGGGCTACACCTTC. Protein product: CASSEVQGRGYTF.

V and J are TRBV30 and TRBJ1-4; D ambiguous. Trimming took 0 bases from V and 11 from J, leaving 16 bases between them. The germline V gene encodes CDR1 GTSNPN and CDR2 SVGIG (reference sequence). This CDR3 spans 14 amino acids. Here the CDR3 DNA reads TGTGCCTGGAGTGTCAGTGACACATCGGGGAAACTGTTTTTT. It translates to CAWSVSDTSGKLFF. Combining the CDR3 with reference TRBV30 and TRBJ1-4 gives the whole variable domain SQTIHQWPATLVQPVGSPLSLECTVEGTSNPNLYWYRQAAGRGLQLLFYSVGIGQISSEVPQNLSASRPQDRQFILSSKKLLLSDSGFYLCAWSVSDTSGKLFFGSGTQLSVL.